The 2 T cell receptor beta chains in this list originate from one sample, sequenced in a study of identical twins. TCRdb processed the 5' RACE reads anew with MiXCR; each CDR3 protein has one entry. The sample consists of around 680,000 distinct CDR3 sequences, about 9.4% of them appearing once. This sample also belongs to another study, concerning yellow fever vaccine responses in identical twins.

Sequenced material: PBMCs. Receptors were obtained from a woman in her late teens or twenties in good health.

This chain joins TRBV20-1 and TRBJ2-5; D is unclear. V was shortened by 3 bases and J by 4 bases, with 12 bases between the two germline ends. CDR3 length: 13 amino acids. Germline lookup yields CDR1 DFQATT and CDR2 SNEGSKA (reference sequence). The DNA for the CDR3 is TGCAGTGCTAGTCAGGTCGTCCGAGAGACCCAGTACTTC. It is translated as CSASQVVRETQYF.

DNA of the CDR3: TGTGCCAGCAGCCAAGAAGGGACAGTGAGGTATGGGGCCAACGTCCTGACTTTC. It codes for CASSQEGTVRYGANVLTF. The rearrangement uses TRBV3-1 and TRBJ2-6; TRBD1 agrees at 7 bases. Germline loops: CDR1 LGHDT, CDR2 YNNKEL (reference sequence). J lost 3 bases, V lost 0 bases, and 8 bases had no gene match. The CDR3 consists of 18 residues.